This TCR beta chain was obtained from a study of T cell responses to AZD1222 COVID-19 vaccine. Study-level points and caveats: CD4 TCRs linked to vaccination spanned spike, dominating at 160-218 and 743-854. It was only 6 or 7 AZD1222 recipients who were seropositive at baseline.

With respect to this clone: The target antigen is unknown. The junction shows a germline mismatch at one end, possibly a read error.

Some clones are missing from TCRdb's copy, which holds only in-frame ones; the method was immunoSEQ multiplex PCR. The sample yields over 110,000 clones, around nine tenths seen once. The CDR3 extends over 13 amino acids. CDR1 and CDR2 (germline): MNHEY, SVGAGI. The clonotype originates from an adult who received the AZD1222 COVID-19 vaccine. This chain connects TRBV6-5 to TRBJ1-1; no clear D. This material consisted of peripheral blood, taken 28 days after the second AZD1222 dose. Written as DNA, the CDR3 is TGTGCCAGCAGCCCCTATTGGGCGACTGAGGCTTTCTTT. This codes for CASSPYWATEAFF.